The TCR beta chain described here comes from a study of beta chain features in type 1 diabetes. Background on the study: Examination spanned some 100 million sorted cells from all samples. Study results and caveats: Comparison showed that naive, central memory and Treg TCRB repertoires appeared more similar among patients than among healthy donors.

This clone was detected only a few times. Its antigen is as yet unknown. The V gene's germline CDR1 is SQVTM and CDR2 ANQGSEA. V gave up 5 bases and J gave up 3 bases, with 13 bases separating them. This CDR3 is 14 amino acids long. Expressed TCRB transcripts got sequenced, as all isolated RNA was reverse transcribed. This table comes from immunoSEQ multiplex PCR, and its TCRdb copy is limited to in-frame clones, with some not included. The top ten clones hold about 0.042% of a sample with roughly 500,000 clones, roughly an eighth of them seen once. V gene TRBV29-1 combines with J gene TRBJ2-2; D is possibly TRBD1 (7 bases). This receptor was taken from a woman under 30 in good health. Sequencing was carried out using naive CD4+ T cells from blood. This CDR3 is CSVPRGVDTGELFF. The CDR3 DNA sequence: TGCAGCGTTCCCAGGGGGGTGGACACCGGGGAGCTGTTTTTT.